This TCR beta chain was recovered during a study of T cells after posttransplantation cyclophosphamide. CDR1 and CDR2 from the germline V gene are SGHNT and YYREEE (reference sequence). After removal of 0 bases from V and 12 bases from J, the junction contained 10 bases not matched to a gene. The CDR3 is 17 amino acids. The assay was immunoSEQ multiplex PCR, and TCRdb's table has in-frame clones only and misses some. In the table there are roughly 18,000 clones, approximately 87% of which are singletons. This clone was recorded a few times. Sequenced sample: memory CD4+ T cells sorted from blood. The chain is built from TRBV5-4 and TRBJ2-1; 15 bases align to TRBD2. The sequence was obtained from a man between 25 and 39 years old in good health and a related stem cell transplant donor. CDR3 sequence: CASSLGTSGGAGMGQFF. CDR3 coding DNA: TGTGCCAGCAGCTTGGGGACTAGCGGGGGGGCGGGTATGGGGCAGTTCTTC.